This T cell receptor (beta chain) appears in the sequencing data of a study of early T cells in non-severe SARS-CoV-2 infection. Study-level information: Sequencing of bulk RNA from unsorted whole blood was done, without chain pairing.

The CDR3 contains 13 residues. CDR1 is SGHTA and CDR2 is FQGTGA in the germline V gene. V lost 4 bases, J lost 5 bases, and 12 bases lay in between. The TCR library protocol attached unique molecular identifiers to the individual cDNA molecules. TCRdb re-called the 5' RACE reads through MiXCR, storing one row per CDR3 protein. The sample has tens of thousands of distinct CDR3 sequences, around 8% seen once. This clonotype has more than one count but fewer than ten. Its specificity is unknown. Notes on the study in general: A preference for anti-spike CD8 responses marked VDJdb matching, which missed private and CD4 specificities.

Sequences were obtained from whole blood. This TCR was recovered from an adult who was a healthcare worker with PCR-confirmed SARS-CoV-2 infection or an uninfected control (not recorded which). The rearrangement joins TRBV7-3 to TRBJ2-7; D is perhaps TRBD1 or TRBD2 (5 bases each). In DNA form, the CDR3 reads TGTGCCAGCAGCTCGGGACCGCTTAACGAGCAGTACTTC. Translation gives CASSSGPLNEQYF.